The 29 T cell receptor beta chains below come from one sample, sequenced in a study of response to subunit inactivated influenza vaccine (dated by TCRdb to 2017 to 2018). Library prep was done by RT-PCR. The sample was run on an Illumina HiSeq 2500. TCRdb itself trimmed the public reads at Q25 with fastp, ran MiXCR and retained productive beta chains. Every distinct CDR3 protein forms one entry, paired with its most common genes and DNA. The sample includes about 240,000 distinct CDR3 sequences, with 12% observed a single time. The ten largest clonotypes hold 7.8% of the sample. The material sequenced was non-naive T cells sorted from PBMCs, taken around two weeks before vaccination. The meaning of the sample's cell subset or site label: memory T cell fraction. The receptor source for this set is a middle-aged man who received an inactivated influenza vaccine. Donor details come from another sample of the same person, matched by shared clones.

Notes on this clonotype: The conserved final phenylalanine or tryptophan is absent from the CDR3, which likely points to a read error. The chain employs TRBV11-2 and TRBJ2-7, with no clear D. The V gene lost 2 bases and the J gene lost 3 bases, with 8 bases spanning the gap. There are 13 residues in the CDR3. Germline assignment: CDR1 SGHAT and CDR2 FQNNGV. The CDR3 DNA sequence: TGTGCCAGCAGCTTACTCCCCGGCTACGAGCAGTACATC. Encoded protein: CASSLLPGYEQYI.

This clonotype was recorded a few times. The chain is built from TRBV5-1 and TRBJ2-3; no clear D gene. The CDR3 extends over 16 amino acids. Trimming stripped 0 bases from V and 4 bases from J, with 15 bases between. Germline CDR1 reads SGHRS; CDR2 reads YFSETQ. In nucleotides, the CDR3 is TGCGCCAGCAGCTTGGAACCCAACCAACCCTCAGATACGCAGTATTTT. Protein: CASSLEPNQPSDTQYF. Full variable domain (outside the CDR3, taken from reference TRBV5-1 and TRBJ2-3): KAGVTQTPRYLIKTRGQQVTLSCSPISGHRSVSWYQQTPGQGLQFLFEYFSETQRNKGNFPGRFSGRQFSNSRSEMNVSTLELGDSALYLCASSLEPNQPSDTQYFGPGTRLTVL.

This clonotype was seen a handful of times. V is TRBV11-3 and J is TRBJ2-2; D is undetermined. Per germline, CDR1 SGHNT and CDR2 YENEEA. V lost 5 bases, J lost 6 bases, and 7 bases lay in between. This CDR3 region has 12 residues. This chain's CDR3 is CASSPPSGELFF. The DNA of the CDR3 is TGTGCCAGCAGCCCCCCTTCCGGGGAGCTGTTTTTT.

This chain joins TRBV7-2 and TRBJ1-6; D is uncertain. The germline V gene has CDR1 SGHTA and CDR2 FQGNSA. V lost 4 bases to trimming and J lost 7 bases, with 14 bases between them. The CDR3 consists of 15 residues. CDR3 in DNA: TGTGCCAGCAGCTCCTCCCGGGTCTCCAATTCACCCCTCCACTTT. Protein product: CASSSSRVSNSPLHF. Combining the CDR3 with reference TRBV7-2 and TRBJ1-6 gives the whole variable domain GAGVSQSPSNKVTEKGKDVELRCDPISGHTALYWYRQSLGQGLEFLIYFQGNSAPDKSGLPSDRFSAERTGGSVSTLTIQRTQQEDSAVYLCASSSSRVSNSPLHFGNGTRLTVT.

This clonotype has at least ten counts. CDR3 bases: TGTGCCAGCAGCGTAGGTACTATTCAAGAGACCCAGTACTTC. This encodes CASSVGTIQETQYF. The chain joins TRBV9 to TRBJ2-5; D gene unclear. CDR3 length: 14 amino acids. The germline V gene has CDR1 SGDLS and CDR2 YYNGEE. V dropped 0 bases and J dropped 2 bases, with 8 bases sitting between them.

This chain joins TRBV27 and TRBJ1-5; D unresolved. The germline V gene has CDR1 MNHEY and CDR2 SMNVEV (reference sequence). The germline V and J ends were trimmed by 6 bases and 7 bases, with 19 bases remaining between them. This CDR3 comprises 15 residues. CDR3 sequence: CASRAKGNLRQPQHF. CDR3 coding DNA: TGTGCCAGCAGGGCCAAGGGTAATCTCCGGCAGCCCCAGCATTTT.

This chain joins TRBV12-3 or TRBV12-4 and TRBJ2-1; TRBD1 might be the D (6 bases). This CDR3 is 15 amino acids long. V lost 8 bases and J lost 5, with 19 bases in between. Here the CDR3 DNA reads TGTGCCAGCTTCTTACAGGGTTGGATGGACAATGAGCAGTTCTTC. As protein: CASFLQGWMDNEQFF.

There are many counts of this clonotype. V and J are TRBV7-9 and TRBJ1-5; no firm D call. CDR3 size: 12 residues. The germline V gene has CDR1 SEHNR and CDR2 FQNEAQ (reference sequence). Deletions cut 5 bases from V and 4 bases from J, with 6 bases between. The CDR3 DNA is TGTGCCAGCAGCCGGGAGAATCAGCCCCAGCATTTT. This encodes CASSRENQPQHF.

This clonotype was observed a handful of times. The chain recombines TRBV27 with TRBJ2-2; D gene ambiguous. Germline values: CDR1 MNHEY, CDR2 SMNVEV (reference sequence). CDR3 length: 14 amino acids. The V gene lost 6 bases and the J gene lost 7 bases, with 15 bases spanning the gap. CDR3: CASRPQRSFGELFF. Here the CDR3 DNA reads TGTGCCAGCAGGCCCCAACGATCCTTCGGGGAGCTGTTTTTT.

The chain carries TRBV7-2 and TRBJ2-2; TRBD1 agrees at 7 bases. V lost 4 bases, J lost 3 bases, and 8 bases stayed unmatched. This CDR3 spans 16 amino acids. Germline loops: CDR1 SGHTA, CDR2 FQGNSA. The CDR3 protein is CASSSQTGWDTGELFF. The CDR3 DNA is TGTGCCAGCAGCTCGCAGACAGGGTGGGACACCGGGGAGCTGTTTTTT.

This clonotype was counted many times. The chain employs TRBV5-1 and TRBJ2-7; no reliable D call. Per the germline V gene, CDR1 is SGHRS and CDR2 is YFSETQ. Trimming stripped 4 bases from V and 0 bases from J, with 11 bases between. This CDR3 comprises 14 residues. CDR3 bases: TGCGCCAGCAGCCTTCACTTGGGCTCCTACGAGCAGTACTTC. Amino acids: CASSLHLGSYEQYF.

This chain joins TRBV18 and TRBJ2-5, with TRBD1 matching over 9 bases. This CDR3 has 15 residues. Germline loops: CDR1 KGHSH, CDR2 LQKENI. The V segment lost 4 bases and the J segment 7 bases; nucleotides outside the gene matches: 10. The DNA for the CDR3 is TGTGCCAGCTCACACGGACAGGGGCCGTCGGGGACCCAGTACTTC. It translates to CASSHGQGPSGTQYF.

Only a few counts were recorded for this clonotype. The chain recombines TRBV7-2 with TRBJ2-5, with TRBD1 identical over 7 bases. Losses at the gene ends were 6 bases for V and 4 bases for J; bases not matched to a gene: 5. This CDR3 is built from 13 residues. Germline assignment: CDR1 SGHTA and CDR2 FQGNSA. The CDR3: CASSKGAGETQYF. CDR3 DNA: TGTGCCAGCAGTAAGGGGGCCGGAGAGACCCAGTACTTC.

This clonotype has at least ten counts. The chain links TRBV6-1 to TRBJ1-6; D uncertain. The germline V and J ends were trimmed by 2 bases and 7 bases, with 9 bases remaining between them. CDR1 is MNHNS and CDR2 is SASEGT in the germline V gene. The CDR3 is 14 amino acids. CDR3 in DNA: TGTGCCAGCAGTGAAAAATTGGGAAATTCACCCCTCCACTTT. It translates to CASSEKLGNSPLHF.

This clonotype has a count of ten or more. V gene TRBV9 combines with J gene TRBJ1-5; 7 positions match TRBD1. Germline CDR1 and CDR2: SGDLS and YYNGEE. Trimming at V came to 6 bases and at J to 3 bases, leaving 12 bases not matched to a gene. The CDR3 sequence is 16 residues long. Here the CDR3 reads CASTSERQGHNQPQHF. Here the CDR3 DNA reads TGTGCCAGCACCTCAGAGAGACAGGGACACAATCAGCCCCAGCATTTT. Full variable domain (outside the CDR3, taken from reference TRBV9 and TRBJ1-5): DSGVTQTPKHLITATGQRVTLRCSPRSGDLSVYWYQQSLDQGLQFLIQYYNGEERAKGNILERFSAQQFPDLHSELNLSSLELGDSALYFCASTSERQGHNQPQHFGDGTRLSIL.

The rearrangement uses TRBV28 and TRBJ2-7; D is unresolved. Germline-derived CDR1 and CDR2 are MDHEN and SYDVKM. V lost 9 bases to trimming and J lost 3 bases, with 18 bases between them. The length of the CDR3 is 14 residues. The CDR3 sequence is CASRSGGIRYEQYF. DNA of the CDR3: TGTGCCAGTCGGTCGGGTGGGATCCGCTACGAGCAGTACTTC.

The chain has TRBV7-2 and TRBJ2-1; TRBD2 aligns across 7 bases. The germline CDR1 and CDR2 sequences are SGHTA and FQGNSA. The CDR3 contains 15 residues. The V segment lost 1 base and the J segment 7 bases; nucleotides outside the gene matches: 7. CDR3 loop: CASSLESGNLNEQFF. CDR3 sequence (DNA): TGTGCCAGCAGCTTAGAGAGCGGGAACTTAAATGAGCAGTTCTTC.

In this sample, this clonotype turned up a few times. V usage is TRBV28 and J usage is TRBJ1-4; tentative D call: TRBD1 (6 bases). The CDR3 spans 15 residues. Trimming removed 6 bases at V and 5 bases at J, with 16 bases between. In germline, CDR1 is MDHEN, CDR2 SYDVKM. The CDR3 protein is CASSPRRQVNEKLFF. The CDR3 DNA reads TGTGCCAGCAGCCCCCGTCGACAGGTCAATGAAAAACTGTTTTTT.

This clonotype came up a few times. The chain links TRBV7-9 to TRBJ2-3; TRBD2 might be the D (5 bases). Trimming removed 5 bases at V and 1 base at J, with 7 bases between. The germline V gene has CDR1 SEHNR and CDR2 FQNEAQ (reference sequence). This CDR3 is built from 13 residues. The CDR3 loop reads CASSRSGTDTQYF. For the CDR3, the DNA is TGTGCCAGCAGCCGTAGCGGCACAGATACGCAGTATTTT.

As to this clonotype: No DNA is shown, since the ends of the CDR3 on it are uncertain; the CDR3 is the one TCRdb lists. V usage is TRBV6-5 and J usage is TRBJ2-7; TRBD1 is the table's D call and was not checked against the DNA. The CDR3 is 13 residues long, counting both termini. From germline, CDR1 is MNHEY and CDR2 SVGAGI. CDR3 protein: CASSSSTGTEQYF.

The sample holds a few counts of this clonotype. This sequence joins TRBV7-9 and TRBJ2-1; 9 nucleotides line up with TRBD2. The V and J ends lost 3 bases and 9 bases, in that order; junction bases with no gene match: 9. The CDR3 consists of 15 residues. Per germline, CDR1 SEHNR and CDR2 FQNEAQ (reference sequence). The CDR3: CASSFRGLAHPEQFF. The CDR3 coding sequence is TGTGCCAGCAGCTTTCGGGGACTAGCTCACCCTGAGCAGTTCTTC.

This clonotype was seen ten or more times. This chain joins TRBV19 and TRBJ2-1; no definite D call. Trimming took off 5 bases at V and 1 base at J, with 3 bases between the two ends. The CDR3 contains 12 residues. Germline V gives CDR1 LNHDA, CDR2 SQIVND (reference sequence). CDR3 sequence reads: CASSRSYNEQFF. The CDR3 DNA reads TGTGCCAGTAGTCGTTCCTACAATGAGCAGTTCTTC.

The rearrangement links TRBV7-9 to TRBJ1-1; perhaps TRBD1 as D (5 bases). There are 15 residues in the CDR3. Germline-derived CDR1 and CDR2 are SEHNR and FQNEAQ (reference sequence). V was pared by 5 bases and J by 1 base, with 14 bases between. This CDR3 reads CASSKLGQKNTEAFF. In DNA, the CDR3 is TGTGCCAGCAGCAAGCTCGGACAAAAGAACACTGAAGCTTTCTTT. Combining the CDR3 with reference TRBV7-9 and TRBJ1-1 gives the whole variable domain DTGVSQNPRHKITKRGQNVTFRCDPISEHNRLYWYRQTLGQGPEFLTYFQNEAQLEKSRLLSDRFSAERPKGSFSTLEIQRTEQGDSAMYLCASSKLGQKNTEAFFGQGTRLTVV.

J is TRBJ1-2 and V is TRBV27, with D perhaps TRBD1 (5 bases). The germline V gene encodes CDR1 MNHEY and CDR2 SMNVEV (reference sequence). V shed 1 base and J shed 4 bases, with 16 bases lying between them. This CDR3 comprises 16 residues. In DNA form, the CDR3 reads TGTGCCAGCAGTTTATATGGCCAGGGTATTAGCTATGGCTACACCTTC. It is translated as CASSLYGQGISYGYTF.

Ten or more counts support this clonotype. The chain has TRBV11-2 and TRBJ1-2; perhaps TRBD1 as D (6 bases). Trimming removed 1 base from V and 4 bases from J, with 10 bases in between. Germline values: CDR1 SGHAT, CDR2 FQNNGV. The CDR3 is 14 residues long. The CDR3 sequence is CASSLGQQGYGYTF. CDR3 DNA sequence: TGTGCCAGCAGCTTAGGGCAACAGGGCTATGGCTACACCTTC.

This clonotype appeared many times. The chain links TRBV5-1 to TRBJ2-1; 12 bases align to TRBD2. V shed 4 bases, J shed 10 bases, and the junction held 3 bases outside the gene matches. From germline, CDR1 is SGHRS and CDR2 YFSETQ. The CDR3 is 13 amino acids. This chain's CDR3 is CASSKGLAGEQFF. CDR3 DNA: TGCGCCAGCAGCAAAGGACTAGCGGGGGAGCAGTTCTTC.

The V gene is TRBV4-1, the J gene TRBJ1-2; possibly TRBD1 for D (5 bases). Germline CDR1 and CDR2: MGHRA and YSYEKL. The CDR3 consists of 15 residues. The V and J ends lost 3 bases and 5 bases respectively, with 16 bases between them. The CDR3 reads CASSQPPGRLYGYTF. The CDR3 bases are TGCGCCAGCAGCCAGCCGCCGGGACGGCTTTATGGCTACACCTTC.

This clonotype was counted many times. The chain carries TRBV12-3 or TRBV12-4 and TRBJ2-2; 8 bases align to TRBD1. V lost 5 bases, J lost 3 bases, and 2 bases stayed unmatched. The CDR3 sequence is 14 residues long. Here the CDR3 DNA reads TGTGCCAGCAGTCCGACAGGGGACACCGGGGAGCTGTTTTTT. The encoded protein is CASSPTGDTGELFF.

The rearrangement joins TRBV19 to TRBJ2-7; D perhaps matches TRBD2 (5 bases). Germline CDR1 is LNHDA and CDR2 is SQIVND (reference sequence). The CDR3 consists of 13 residues. Trimming removed 7 bases at V and 2 bases at J, with 12 bases between. The DNA for the CDR3 is TGTGCCAGTAATGAGGGAGAGGCCTACGAGCAGTACTTC. Translated: CASNEGEAYEQYF.